One T cell receptor (beta chain) is described in this entry. The study recruited exposed participants who had met a COVID-19 case within 2 weeks before entry. This specimen belongs to a study of blood T cell repertoires in COVID-19. Study at large: Nucleic acid was either cDNA or gDNA, and it came from T cells, B-cell-depleted T cells, or PBMCs.

Per the original data handling: Reference gene primer amplification gave estimated nucleated cell counts. Only in-frame clones appear in the TCRdb table, and some are missing; sequencing was by immunoSEQ multiplex PCR. That table is the source of V, J and clone size, and D and trimming were worked out from the DNA. The sample shows approximately 300,000 clones, 90% of them seen only once. Deletions cut 10 bases from V and 5 bases from J, with 21 bases between. Looked up from germline, CDR1 is LGHDT and CDR2 is YNNKEL (reference sequence). The CDR3 has 14 residues. The chain has TRBV3-1 (or the pseudogene TRBV3-2) and TRBJ2-7, with a possible D match to TRBD2 (7 bases). The source is a woman aged 30 to 39 who had been exposed to COVID-19. Sequences were obtained from PBMCs or T cells enriched from blood (not recorded which). CDR3 protein: CATSTGGRRNEQYF. The DNA for the CDR3 is TGTGCCACCTCCACCGGGGGGCGTCGAAACGAGCAGTACTTC.